The 13 T cell receptor beta chains listed next were all sequenced from one sample in a study of blood T cell repertoires in COVID-19. The method was immunoSEQ multiplex PCR; TCRdb's version includes in-frame clones alone and lacks a portion of them. The sample records around 220,000 clones, about 85% being singletons. Source material: peripheral blood. The source of these receptors is a woman in her fifties or sixties with COVID-19, enrolled during active disease.

The chain joins TRBV19 to TRBJ2-7; D remains ambiguous. The CDR3 has 13 residues. The germline V gene encodes CDR1 LNHDA and CDR2 SQIVND (reference sequence). Trimming took 1 base from V and 0 from J, leaving 4 bases between them. CDR3 protein: CASSIALSYEQYF. The CDR3, as DNA: TGTGCCAGTAGTATAGCCCTCTCCTACGAGCAGTACTTC.

J is TRBJ2-5 and V is TRBV5-1; TRBD1 is a possible D gene (6 bases). CDR1 and CDR2 from the germline V gene are SGHRS and YFSETQ. V lost 1 base and J lost 5, with 15 bases in between. This CDR3 has 15 amino acids. The DNA of the CDR3 is TGCGCCAGCAGCTTGAGGGGGTCTCGGACCGAGACCCAGTACTTC. Translated, it gives CASSLRGSRTETQYF.

V gene TRBV5-4 combines with J gene TRBJ2-1; TRBD2 agrees at 7 bases. Per the germline V gene, CDR1 is SGHNT and CDR2 is YYREEE (reference sequence). The CDR3 has 15 residues. Trimming took 4 bases from V and 8 from J; bases not matched to a gene: 12. CDR3 region: CASSHGLERVDEQFF. DNA of the CDR3: TGTGCCAGCAGCCACGGACTAGAACGAGTCGATGAGCAGTTCTTC.

This sequence joins TRBV11-3 and TRBJ2-1; D possibly corresponds to TRBD1 (6 bases). V was shortened by 3 bases and J by 5 bases, with 14 bases between the two germline ends. The CDR3 loop spans 15 amino acids. From germline, CDR1 is SGHNT and CDR2 YENEEA. The CDR3 DNA is TGTGCCAGCAGCTTGGGACACCCGCTTAACAATGAGCAGTTCTTC. Translated: CASSLGHPLNNEQFF.

V gene TRBV30 combines with J gene TRBJ1-1, with D uncertain. The CDR3 totals 12 residues. From germline, CDR1 is GTSNPN and CDR2 SVGIG (reference sequence). Trimming pared 3 bases from V and 8 bases from J, leaving 13 bases between. CDR3 nucleotide sequence: TGTGCCTGGAGACGGCTTACAGTGGAAGCTTTCTTT. This encodes CAWRRLTVEAFF.

The rearrangement links TRBV6-4 to TRBJ1-2; 7 nucleotides align to TRBD1. Per the germline V gene, CDR1 is MRHNA and CDR2 is SNTAGT. Trimming removed 8 bases from V and 6 bases from J; junction bases left unmatched: 21. The CDR3 consists of 17 residues. Written as DNA, the CDR3 is TGTGCCAGCCAGGGCAATTGGTTTAGGGGGCGCGGGGATGGCTACACCTTC. Its translation: CASQGNWFRGRGDGYTF.

There are a few counts of this clone. The chain combines TRBV7-2 with TRBJ2-7; a weak D match, TRBD2 (7 bases). The CDR3 runs to 18 residues. Germline CDR1 reads SGHTA; CDR2 reads FQGNSA. Trimming cost V 1 base and J 2 bases, with 21 bases left between them. The CDR3 sequence is CASSLVGRGTWGAYEQYF. CDR3 nucleotides: TGTGCCAGCAGCTTAGTGGGGAGGGGGACCTGGGGCGCCTACGAGCAGTACTTC.

The chain links TRBV15 to TRBJ1-5; D is unresolved. This CDR3 region has 14 residues. V was pared by 0 bases and J by 7 bases, with 10 bases between. Germline CDR1 LNHNV, CDR2 YYDKDF (reference sequence). This chain's CDR3 is CATSRERGAQPQHF. The CDR3, as DNA: TGTGCCACCAGCAGAGAAAGAGGAGCCCAGCCCCAGCATTTT.

V and J are TRBV11-2 and TRBJ1-1, with D perhaps matching TRBD1 (6 bases). V lost 1 base to trimming and J lost 3 bases, with 12 bases between them. Germline V gene data show CDR1 as SGHAT and CDR2 as FQNNGV. The length of the CDR3 is 15 residues. The CDR3 bases are TGTGCCAGCAGCTTAGGCCCACAGGGCCACACTGAAGCTTTCTTT. This gives the protein CASSLGPQGHTEAFF.

The chain links TRBV30 to TRBJ2-7; 7 positions match TRBD1. The V segment lost 0 bases and the J segment 6 bases; nucleotides outside the gene matches: 11. This CDR3 spans 15 amino acids. Germline V gives CDR1 GTSNPN, CDR2 SVGIG (reference sequence). The CDR3 sequence is CAWSVSDRVRGEQYF. CDR3 sequence (DNA): TGTGCCTGGAGTGTCTCAGACAGGGTGAGGGGCGAGCAGTACTTC.

The chain links TRBV10-1 to TRBJ1-1; a possible D gene is TRBD1 (6 bases). CDR3 length: 12 amino acids. Looked up from germline, CDR1 is WNHNN and CDR2 is SYGVQD (reference sequence). V lost 4 bases to trimming and J lost 3 bases, with 6 bases between them. Here the CDR3 reads CASSAGDTEAFF. The CDR3 region has the DNA TGCGCCAGCAGTGCAGGGGACACTGAAGCTTTCTTT.

CDR3 coding DNA: TGTGCCAGCAGTTGGACAGGACAGAGCTCCTACGAGCAGTACGTC. Protein: CASSWTGQSSYEQYV. V usage is TRBV6-5 and J usage is TRBJ2-7; 7 nucleotides match TRBD1. Germline-derived CDR1 and CDR2 are MNHEY and SVGAGI. V trimming: 4 bases; J trimming: 0 bases; junction bases outside the gene matches: 6. This CDR3 is built from 15 residues.

This clone was observed a single time. This chain joins TRBV21-1 and TRBJ2-3; TRBD2, the table's D call, was not compared with the DNA. TRBV21-1 is recorded as a pseudogene. This CDR3 is built from 15 residues. The CDR3 bases are TGTGCCAGCAGCAAATGGACTAGGCCGGCAGATACGCAGTATTTT. Protein: CASSKWTRPADTQYF.